This T cell receptor beta chain was sequenced in a study of blood T cell repertoires in COVID-19 (dated by TCRdb to 2020 to 2021). For the wider study: Samples from collaborators originated in the United States, Italy and Spain and spanned both the acute and convalescent phases of COVID-19. The material from the prospective study consisted of cDNA or gDNA derived from T cells, B-cell-depleted T cells, or PBMCs. Subjects who had been exposed to COVID-19, were actively infected with it, or had recovered from it provided the deeply sampled blood TCRbeta repertoires that made up the dataset. A freely available public database, intended as a resource for researchers studying the immune response to SARS-CoV-2, is where the repertoires were released. The samples were drawn from two sources: the first 160 participants of the ongoing ImmuneRACE study, and 1,200 or so subjects contributed by 6 global collaborators. Nearly every sample came with metadata listing a de-identified subject ID, COVID-19 status, age in years and sex. HLA class I and class II types, where available, came from metadata supplied by the sample provider rather than from assay-based typing. The investigation overall reported the following: The amount of clinical and demographic metadata varied by source and participant and was provided uncurated.

Participants in the prospective study were enrolled through a virtual design, were aged roughly 18 to 100 years, and lived in about 25 United States geographic areas. In the prospective study, participants were assigned to cohorts based on the clinical history participants reported in a screening survey and a study questionnaire. For ImmuneRACE Cohort 3, a participant was defined as recovered based on two consecutive negative NP/OP PCR tests, clearance by a healthcare professional, or resolution of symptoms. In the prospective study, mobile phlebotomists collected whole blood, serum and a nasopharyngeal or oropharyngeal swab from each participant. Prospective study participants could optionally give additional blood draws and questionnaires over an approximately two-month period. Before DNA extraction, prospective study blood samples were shipped either frozen or at room temperature. TCRbeta CDR3 regions were amplified from genomic DNA using the immunoSEQ Assay, a bias-controlled multiplex PCR. The published analysis was carried out like this. Nucleated cell counts per sample were estimated from amplification of reference gene primers within the assay. Sequence reads were collapsed and filtered to measure the absolute abundance of every unique TCRbeta CDR3 rearrangement. For each sample, productive Simpson clonality was calculated as the square root of Simpson's diversity index across productive rearrangements. TCRdb limited this immuneACCESS table to in-frame rearrangements with V and J called. A share of clones is missing; checked studies link under half to unresolved V genes, and the rest is unexplained. V and J calls and clone size follow that table, whereas D and trimming were derived from the DNA. Recorded for this sample are hundreds of thousands of clones; approximately 88% of them occurred a single time. The leading ten clones occupy approximately 9% of the sample.

About this clone: The antigen it binds to is not known. There are no base qualities to consult, and no much larger clone falls within one base.

Including the terminal cysteine and phenylalanine, the CDR3 comprises 14 residues. Only the CDR3 portion is preserved as DNA: 42 bases, with reading frame beginning at the first base. CDR1 is given as LGHNA and CDR2 as YNFKEQ, both from the germline V gene. The trim is 0 bases for V and 6 bases for J, with a gap of 11 bases between the germline ends. Specimen: PBMCs or T cells enriched from blood (not recorded which). The chain is assembled from TRBV4-2 and TRBJ1-2; a weak D assignment points to TRBD1 (5 bases agree). The source of this sequence is a young woman who had recovered from COVID-19. This receptor has the CDR3 CASSQDLGGDGYTF. The nucleotide sequence reads TGTGCCAGCAGCCAAGATTTGGGGGGTGATGGCTACACCTTC.